A single sample is the source of the 27 T cell receptor beta chains below, sequenced in a study of T cells in Graves' hyperthyroidism and ophthalmopathy. What was amplified from RNA transcripts were TCR beta CDR3 regions. The primer set for the first-round RT-PCR of the TCR CDR3 was HTBI. TCRdb analysed the multiplex PCR reads with MiXCR anew, one entry per CDR3 protein. Of 300,000 to 450,000 distinct CDR3 sequences listed, about 18% are singletons. Material for sequencing was blood. These TCRs come from a man aged 18 to 30 with Graves' ophthalmopathy.

This clonotype has at least ten counts. The V gene is TRBV18, the J gene TRBJ1-1; D is uncertain. The CDR3 is made up of 13 amino acids. Trimming took off 3 bases at V and 2 bases at J, with 7 bases between the two ends. The germline gives CDR1 KGHSH, CDR2 LQKENI. The CDR3 nucleotides are TGTGCCAGCTCACCGATAATAAACACTGAAGCTTTCTTT. Its translation is CASSPIINTEAFF. Supplemented by reference TRBV18 and TRBJ1-1, the full variable domain reads NAGVMQNPRHLVRRRGQEARLRCSPMKGHSHVYWYRQLPEEGLKFMVYLQKENIIDESGMPKERFSAEFPKEGPSILRIQQVVRGDSAAYFCASSPIINTEAFFGQGTRLTVV.

In this sample, this clonotype turned up a few times. The rearrangement links TRBV3-1 to TRBJ1-2; a possible D gene is TRBD1 (6 bases). CDR3 length: 15 residues. The germline V gene has CDR1 LGHDT and CDR2 YNNKEL (reference sequence). Trimming removed 4 bases at V and 2 bases at J, with 14 bases between. The DNA for the CDR3 is TGTGCCAGCAGCCCGCATACAACAGGGAACTATGGCTACACCTTC. It codes for CASSPHTTGNYGYTF. The variable domain in full, with the rest retrieved from reference TRBV3-1 and TRBJ1-2, is DTAVSQTPKYLVTQMGNDKSIKCEQNLGHDTMYWYKQDSKKFLKIMFSYNNKELIINETVPNRFSPKSPDKAHLNLHINSLELGDSAVYFCASSPHTTGNYGYTFGSGTRLTVV.

This clonotype was recorded a few times. For the CDR3, the DNA is TGTGCCACCAGCAGAACCCGGGGCTACGAGCAGTACTTC. Translated: CATSRTRGYEQYF. The chain couples TRBV15 to TRBJ2-7, with D perhaps TRBD2 (5 bases). Germline V CDR1 and CDR2: LNHNV, YYDKDF (reference sequence). V lost 2 bases, J lost 3 bases, and 8 bases lay in between. The CDR3 runs 13 residues.

This clonotype appeared many times. The V gene is TRBV10-3, the J gene TRBJ1-1; D is perhaps TRBD1 (5 bases). V was pared by 8 bases and J by 0 bases, with 22 bases between. The CDR3 is 17 amino acids. Germline lookup yields CDR1 ENHRY and CDR2 SYGVKD. The CDR3 sequence is CAIGVRQGGLMNTEAFF. CDR3 DNA sequence: TGTGCCATCGGGGTCAGGCAGGGAGGGTTGATGAACACTGAAGCTTTCTTT.

This clonotype was observed at least ten times. CDR3 sequence (DNA): TGTGCCAGCAGTGAATACTTTGGGGGGGCTGAAGCTTTCTTT. Translating gives CASSEYFGGAEAFF. The chain is built from TRBV6-1 and TRBJ1-1; weak D call: TRBD1 (5 bases). Trimming removed 2 bases at V and 6 bases at J, with 13 bases between. The germline V gene has CDR1 MNHNS and CDR2 SASEGT. The CDR3 spans 14 residues.

This clonotype was observed many times. The V gene is TRBV7-6, the J gene TRBJ2-7; D not resolved. The CDR3 runs 16 residues. V was cut by 6 bases and J by 4 bases, with 22 bases left in between. In germline, CDR1 is SGHVS, CDR2 FNYEAQ. CDR3 in DNA: TGTGCCAGCAGTCGTCCCTGGGGTGACGATCGGTACGAGCAGTACTTC. It is translated as CASSRPWGDDRYEQYF.

This sequence joins TRBV10-3 and TRBJ2-5; D is uncertain. CDR1 ENHRY and CDR2 SYGVKD come from the germline V gene. Trimming cost V 3 bases and J 5 bases, with 16 bases left between them. This CDR3 is 15 amino acids long. In DNA, the CDR3 is TGTGCCATCAGTGATCGGGCCAGCCCGCGGGAGACCCAGTACTTC. Translated: CAISDRASPRETQYF.

This clonotype was seen at least ten times. The chain links TRBV12-3 or TRBV12-4 to TRBJ1-5; D unclear. Trimming took off 1 base at V and 0 bases at J, with 10 bases between the two ends. This CDR3 contains 16 residues. The CDR3: CASSLGFGVSNQPQHF. DNA of the CDR3: TGTGCCAGCAGTTTAGGGTTTGGTGTTAGCAATCAGCCCCAGCATTTT.

This clonotype was picked up many times. The CDR3 nucleotides read TGTGCCAGCAGCGCACAGACAGGGCATTCCTACAATGAGCAGTTCTTC. Translation: CASSAQTGHSYNEQFF. This chain connects TRBV5-6 to TRBJ2-1; 7 bases agree with TRBD1. Germline V gene sequence: CDR1 SGHDT, CDR2 YYEEEE. CDR3 size: 16 residues. The V gene end was trimmed by 4 bases and the J gene end by 1 base; junction bases not matched to a gene: 8.

At least ten counts were recorded for this clonotype. This chain joins TRBV24-1 and TRBJ2-1; D gene ambiguous. The CDR3 sequence is 13 residues long. Germline V CDR1 and CDR2: KGHDR, SFDVKD. Trimming removed 8 bases at V and 5 bases at J, with 12 bases between. The CDR3 loop reads CATIGDGDNEQFF. Here the CDR3 DNA reads TGTGCCACCATCGGTGACGGAGACAATGAGCAGTTCTTC.

The chain is built from TRBV10-3 and TRBJ2-3; D not certain. The CDR3 runs to 13 residues. V dropped 2 bases and J dropped 6 bases, with 9 bases sitting between them. Germline V gene sequence: CDR1 ENHRY, CDR2 SYGVKD. The CDR3 DNA is TGTGCCATCAGTGAGGGAGAACAGGATACGCAGTATTTT. Translation gives CAISEGEQDTQYF.

This clonotype showed up many times. The chain is built from TRBV20-1 and TRBJ2-3, with 9 bases identical to TRBD2. With the DNA end fitting TRBJ2-5 better, the J assignment may be wrong. CDR1 and CDR2 from the germline V gene are DFQATT and SNEGSKA (reference sequence). This CDR3 region has 13 residues. The CDR3 DNA is TGCAGTGCTAGGGGCGGGGGGGCGGATACCCAGTACTTC. It encodes CSARGGGADTQYF.

The chain carries TRBV28 and TRBJ2-1; 7 bases fit TRBD2. Germline V CDR1 and CDR2: MDHEN, SYDVKM. This CDR3 region has 16 residues. V lost 5 bases and J lost 3; bases outside the gene matches: 10. CDR3 in amino acids: CASSPMGGRDYNEQFF. CDR3 bases: TGTGCCAGCAGTCCCATGGGGGGGAGGGACTACAATGAGCAGTTCTTC.

The gene calls are TRBV19 and TRBJ1-5; the D is unclear. Germline V CDR1 and CDR2: LNHDA, SQIVND (reference sequence). V was trimmed by 7 bases and J by 1 base, leaving 17 bases between them. The CDR3 is made up of 16 amino acids. The chain's CDR3 is CASTKLWGSSNQPQHF. Here the CDR3 DNA reads TGTGCCAGTACCAAACTCTGGGGATCCAGCAATCAGCCCCAGCATTTT.

The rearrangement joins TRBV6-2 or TRBV6-3 to TRBJ2-2, with D possibly TRBD2 on 6 matching bases. In germline, CDR1 is MNHEY, CDR2 SVGEGT. The CDR3 extends over 17 amino acids. Trimming removed 5 bases at V and 5 bases at J, with 21 bases between. CDR3 sequence: CASSTRGWGSGTGELFF. In DNA, the CDR3 is TGTGCCAGCAGTACACGGGGGTGGGGGTCCGGGACCGGGGAGCTGTTTTTT.

The sample holds a few counts of this clonotype. V gene TRBV27 combines with J gene TRBJ2-1; the D is unclear. The CDR3 runs to 15 residues. Germline V gives CDR1 MNHEY, CDR2 SMNVEV (reference sequence). Deletions cut 0 bases from V and 7 bases from J, with 13 bases between. CDR3 nucleotides: TGTGCCAGCAGTTTATCCGGTAGTGCCCTGAATGAGCAGTTCTTC. This gives the protein CASSLSGSALNEQFF.

This rearrangement joins TRBV10-2 to TRBJ1-6; 10 positions match TRBD1. The germline gives CDR1 WSHSY, CDR2 SAAADI. This CDR3 is 16 amino acids long. Trimming removed 2 bases from V and 8 bases from J; junction bases left unmatched: 6. The CDR3 sequence is CASSERPGQGYSPLHF. The CDR3 bases are TGCGCCAGCAGTGAGCGACCGGGACAGGGGTATTCACCCCTCCACTTT.

The table lists this clonotype with many counts. The V and J genes are TRBV3-1 and TRBJ2-7, with 10 positions matching TRBD1. V was clipped by 4 bases and J by 2 bases; unmatched bases: 5. In germline, CDR1 is LGHDT, CDR2 YNNKEL (reference sequence). The CDR3 has 15 amino acids. CDR3 protein: CASSPDRGQPYEQYF. In nucleotides, the CDR3 is TGTGCCAGCAGCCCCGACAGGGGGCAACCCTACGAGCAGTACTTC.

The rearrangement links TRBV28 to TRBJ1-1; 9 bases fit TRBD1. Germline V lookup: CDR1 MDHEN, CDR2 SYDVKM. This CDR3 is 16 amino acids long. V gave up 6 bases and J gave up 0 bases; unmatched junction bases: 8. Here the CDR3 DNA reads TGTGCCAGCAGGACTCTCGGACAGGGGTTGAACACTGAAGCTTTCTTT. This gives the protein CASRTLGQGLNTEAFF.

V gene TRBV20-1 combines with J gene TRBJ1-3; no clear D gene. There are 11 residues in the CDR3. The germline V and J ends were trimmed by 3 bases and 2 bases, with 2 bases remaining between them. Germline V CDR1 and CDR2: DFQATT, SNEGSKA (reference sequence). In DNA, the CDR3 is TGCAGTGCTAGTGCTGGAAACACCATATATTTT. As protein: CSASAGNTIYF.

Ten or more counts support this clonotype. The V gene is TRBV12-3 or TRBV12-4, the J gene TRBJ2-7; D is perhaps TRBD2 (5 bases). Trimming took off 5 bases at V and 7 bases at J, with 21 bases between the two ends. The CDR3 contains 15 residues. The CDR3 coding sequence is TGTGCCAGCAGTCGGGTACTGGCGGGCTCGGAAGAGCAGTACTTC. Amino acids: CASSRVLAGSEEQYF.

Notes on this clonotype: A much larger clone sits a single nucleotide away, making a read error possible. The gene calls are TRBV27 and TRBJ2-5, with D perhaps TRBD2 (6 bases). Germline V gene lookup returns CDR1 MNHEY and CDR2 SMNVEV (reference sequence). Deletions cut 6 bases from V and 1 base from J, with 15 bases between. This CDR3 contains 15 residues. CDR3 residues: CASRRSVGGQETQYF. CDR3 DNA sequence: TGTGCCAGCAGGAGAAGCGTGGGGGGCCAAGAGACCCAGTACTTC.

This sequence joins TRBV11-2 and TRBJ1-4, with TRBD1 matching over 7 bases. Trimming took 4 bases from V and 4 from J; bases not matched to a gene: 12. Per germline, CDR1 SGHAT and CDR2 FQNNGV. This CDR3 contains 17 residues. CDR3 in amino acids: CASSSIIQGSFNEKLFF. CDR3 in DNA: TGTGCCAGCAGCTCTATAATACAGGGGTCCTTTAATGAAAAACTGTTTTTT.

This clonotype was picked up many times. The chain uses TRBV20-1 and TRBJ2-3; D not resolved. The V gene's germline CDR1 is DFQATT and CDR2 SNEGSKA (reference sequence). The CDR3 consists of 15 residues. V was shortened by 3 bases and J by 1 base, with 14 bases between the two germline ends. CDR3 in amino acids: CSARVAYPGTDTQYF. CDR3 DNA: TGCAGTGCTAGGGTGGCCTACCCCGGCACAGATACGCAGTATTTT.

This clonotype was observed at least ten times. The chain carries TRBV5-4 and TRBJ2-3; no clear D. The CDR3 sequence is 14 residues long. V was shortened by 2 bases and J by 6 bases, with 13 bases between the two germline ends. Germline assignment: CDR1 SGHNT and CDR2 YYREEE (reference sequence). DNA of the CDR3: TGTGCCAGCAGCTTAGAAGAGCTGACGGATACGCAGTATTTT. Its protein is CASSLEELTDTQYF.

This clonotype showed up just a few times. DNA for the CDR3: TGTGCCAGCAGCTTCGGGGACCTAGCGGGGATCGAGCAGTACTTC. It codes for CASSFGDLAGIEQYF. The chain combines TRBV5-6 with TRBJ2-7; TRBD2 agrees at 9 bases. With V trimmed by 2 bases and J by 6 bases, 9 bases remained unmatched. In germline, CDR1 is SGHDT, CDR2 YYEEEE. There are 15 residues in the CDR3.

In its sample, this clonotype was seen many times. The chain joins TRBV12-3 or TRBV12-4 to TRBJ2-7; D perhaps matches TRBD1 (7 bases). The length of the CDR3 is 13 residues. Deletions cut 6 bases from V and 3 bases from J, with 12 bases between. CDR3 coding DNA: TGTGCCAGCAGGCCAGGGGGGAACTACGAGCAGTACTTC. Its translation: CASRPGGNYEQYF.